Following are 22 T cell receptor beta chains from one sample sequenced in a study of T-cell reconstitution after alpha-beta-depleted transplantation in children. Unique molecular identifiers were incorporated when the TCRbeta library was constructed. TCRdb re-called the PCR reads through MiXCR, storing one row per CDR3 protein. The table has 500,000 to 600,000 distinct CDR3 sequences, 30% to 35% seen once. The specimen comprised PBMCs from the stem cell graft donor, sampled from the stem cell graft. These receptors were collected from a human donor who donated a stem cell graft to a child with aplastic anemia.

Only a few counts were recorded for this clonotype. V and J are TRBV7-3 and TRBJ2-7, with 10 bases lining up with TRBD2. In germline, CDR1 is SGHTA, CDR2 FQGTGA. Trimming removed 6 bases from V and 3 bases from J; junction bases left unmatched: 8. The CDR3 extends over 15 amino acids. CDR3 DNA: TGTGCCAGCAGTCCCGCTAGCGGGAGTCACTACGAGCAGTACTTC. Translation gives CASSPASGSHYEQYF.

The genes are TRBV18 and TRBJ1-3; D unresolved. The germline V gene encodes CDR1 KGHSH and CDR2 LQKENI. This CDR3 is built from 17 residues. Trimming removed 0 bases at V and 4 bases at J, with 16 bases between. The CDR3 sequence: CASSPPKWGKSGNTIYF. The CDR3 DNA sequence: TGTGCCAGCTCACCACCGAAATGGGGTAAATCGGGAAACACCATATATTTT.

V is TRBV7-2 and J is TRBJ2-7, with 7 bases fitting TRBD2. CDR1 SGHTA and CDR2 FQGNSA come from the germline V gene. The CDR3 covers 15 residues. The V gene end was trimmed by 1 base and the J gene end by 2 bases; junction bases not matched to a gene: 5. The chain's CDR3 is CASSLGAGRAYEQYF. The CDR3 coding sequence is TGTGCCAGCAGCTTAGGAGCGGGACGGGCCTACGAGCAGTACTTC.

The chain has TRBV11-2 and TRBJ2-1, with TRBD2 matching 16 bases. J was trimmed by 7 bases and V by 5 bases; bases with no gene match: 11. The CDR3 runs to 18 residues. Germline CDR1 reads SGHAT; CDR2 reads FQNNGV. CDR3: CASSLTSGTSGRGNEQFF. The CDR3 nucleotides are TGTGCCAGCAGCCTCACCTCCGGGACTAGCGGGAGGGGGAATGAGCAGTTCTTC.

The table lists this clonotype with a few counts. The chain joins TRBV3-1 to TRBJ1-1; 7 bases map to TRBD1. Germline CDR1 LGHDT, CDR2 YNNKEL (reference sequence). This CDR3 region has 16 residues. Losses at the gene ends were 2 bases for V and 0 bases for J; bases not matched to a gene: 6. CDR3 nucleotides: TGTGCCAGCAGCCAACGGGACAGTCGGATGAACACTGAAGCTTTCTTT. Translating gives CASSQRDSRMNTEAFF.

This clonotype showed up just once. The J gene is TRBJ2-1, the V gene TRBV4-3; 10 positions match TRBD2. The CDR3 extends over 16 amino acids. Germline assignment: CDR1 LGHNA and CDR2 YSLEER. V was clipped by 0 bases and J by 8 bases; unmatched bases: 7. The CDR3 coding sequence is TGCGCCAGCAGCCAAGATTCGGTAGCGGGAGGTTATGAGCAGTTCTTC. Amino acids: CASSQDSVAGGYEQFF.

In this sample, this clonotype turned up a few times. The chain employs TRBV20-1 and TRBJ2-2; perhaps TRBD1 as D (6 bases). Germline V gene sequence: CDR1 DFQATT, CDR2 SNEGSKA (reference sequence). V was cut by 0 bases and J by 1 base, with 12 bases left in between. CDR3 length: 16 residues. This CDR3 is CSARDRGRGNTGELFF. The CDR3 nucleotides are TGCAGTGCTAGAGATCGGGGCAGGGGGAACACCGGGGAGCTGTTTTTT.

The chain uses TRBV20-1 and TRBJ2-5; TRBD1 is a possible D gene (6 bases). The CDR3 contains 13 residues. Germline V CDR1 and CDR2: DFQATT, SNEGSKA (reference sequence). V was cut by 5 bases and J by 5 bases, with 15 bases left in between. CDR3 nucleotide sequence: TGCAGTGCTCCAAACAACAGGGTGGAGACCCAGTACTTC. It yields the protein CSAPNNRVETQYF.

The sample holds a few counts of this clonotype. The chain recombines TRBV27 with TRBJ1-5; tentatively, D is TRBD1 (5 bases). From germline, CDR1 is MNHEY and CDR2 SMNVEV (reference sequence). The CDR3 extends over 12 amino acids. Trimming stripped 8 bases from V and 9 bases from J, with 14 bases between. CDR3 coding DNA: TGTGCCAGCGGGGGGAGGATGGGGCCCCAGCATTTT. Amino acids: CASGGRMGPQHF.

V usage is TRBV5-6 and J usage is TRBJ2-1; D perhaps matches TRBD2 (6 bases). This CDR3 contains 17 residues. CDR1 is SGHDT and CDR2 is YYEEEE in the germline V gene. The V end lost 3 bases, the J end lost 0 bases, and 16 bases lay between the germline ends. The CDR3 nucleotides are TGTGCCAGCAGCTGGGGGAGCGGGCCAAGCTCCTACAATGAGCAGTTCTTC. Encoded protein: CASSWGSGPSSYNEQFF.

V and J are TRBV11-2 and TRBJ2-3, with TRBD2 identical over 14 bases. The germline V gene has CDR1 SGHAT and CDR2 FQNNGV. Trimming at V came to 5 bases and at J to 7 bases, leaving 17 bases not matched to a gene. There are 19 residues in the CDR3. The CDR3 reads CASSTRGLAGGQNINTQYF. The CDR3 DNA is TGTGCCAGCAGCACACGCGGACTAGCGGGAGGACAAAATATTAATACGCAGTATTTT.

The chain carries TRBV4-1 and TRBJ2-5, with 12 bases that match TRBD2. There are 16 residues in the CDR3. Unmatched junction bases numbered 4, after V lost 0 bases and J lost 5 bases. Germline CDR1 is MGHRA and CDR2 is YSYEKL. This CDR3 reads CASSQEGLAGRETQYF. CDR3 DNA: TGCGCCAGCAGCCAAGAAGGACTAGCGGGAAGGGAGACCCAGTACTTC.

This clonotype occurred many times. The chain carries TRBV30 and TRBJ1-5; D is possibly TRBD1 (5 bases). Trimming removed 0 bases at V and 6 bases at J, with 12 bases between. The CDR3 contains 14 residues. Germline V gives CDR1 GTSNPN, CDR2 SVGIG (reference sequence). This CDR3 is CAWSVPGGAQPQHF. CDR3 sequence (DNA): TGTGCCTGGAGTGTACCCGGGGGAGCTCAGCCCCAGCATTTT. The full variable domain, in which reference TRBV30 and TRBJ1-5 provide the parts outside the CDR3, is SQTIHQWPATLVQPVGSPLSLECTVEGTSNPNLYWYRQAAGRGLQLLFYSVGIGQISSEVPQNLSASRPQDRQFILSSKKLLLSDSGFYLCAWSVPGGAQPQHFGDGTRLSIL.

J is TRBJ2-5 and V is TRBV5-5, with D possibly TRBD1 on 5 matching bases. V lost 1 base and J 5 bases, leaving 24 bases between the germline ends. This CDR3 spans 18 amino acids. Per the germline V gene, CDR1 is SGHKS and CDR2 is YYEKEE (reference sequence). CDR3 DNA sequence: TGTGCCAGCAGCTTGTCGGCGTCAACAGGCCAACTTGGGGAGACCCAGTACTTC. This gives the protein CASSLSASTGQLGETQYF.

V is TRBV12-3 or TRBV12-4 and J is TRBJ2-5; the D gene is possibly TRBD2 (6 bases). The CDR3 is 14 amino acids. The ends were cut back, 6 bases at V and 5 bases at J, with 16 bases in the middle. CDR3 residues: CASSLTGGDETQYF. As DNA, the CDR3 is TGTGCCAGCAGCCTCACCGGGGGTGACGAGACCCAGTACTTC.

The chain combines TRBV5-5 with TRBJ2-7; D remains unclear. CDR1 and CDR2 (germline): SGHKS, YYEKEE (reference sequence). The CDR3 sequence is 13 residues long. Trimming took off 4 bases at V and 3 bases at J, with 11 bases between the two ends. CDR3 DNA sequence: TGTGCCAGCAGCGAGGACCCCCTCTACGAGCAGTACGTC. The encoded protein is CASSEDPLYEQYV.

The rearrangement uses TRBV7-2 and TRBJ2-7; 8 nucleotides align to TRBD2. Germline assignment: CDR1 SGHTA and CDR2 FQGNSA. The V and J ends lost 0 bases and 12 bases, in that order; junction bases with no gene match: 7. The CDR3 consists of 13 residues. The CDR3 loop reads CASSLAETGGPYF. DNA of the CDR3: TGTGCCAGCAGCTTAGCGGAGACGGGAGGGCCGTACTTC.

The chain uses TRBV10-3 and TRBJ2-1; maybe TRBD2 (5 bases). CDR1 and CDR2 (germline): ENHRY, SYGVKD. The CDR3 length is 16 residues. The germline V and J ends were trimmed by 1 base and 1 base, with 11 bases remaining between them. This chain's CDR3 is CAISEWGSESYNEQFF. As DNA, the CDR3 is TGTGCCATCAGTGAGTGGGGTAGCGAATCCTACAATGAGCAGTTCTTC.

The chain links TRBV3-1 to TRBJ2-7; tentatively, D is TRBD2 (6 bases). Germline CDR1 and CDR2: LGHDT and YNNKEL (reference sequence). CDR3 length: 15 residues. The V and J ends lost 4 bases and 1 base respectively, with 14 bases between them. In DNA form, the CDR3 reads TGTGCCAGCAGCCTTCGAGTAGCGGAATCCTACGAGCAGTACTTC. Amino acid sequence: CASSLRVAESYEQYF.

The chain has TRBV28 and TRBJ2-3; D is perhaps TRBD2 (6 bases). Germline V gives CDR1 MDHEN, CDR2 SYDVKM. The CDR3 has 17 residues. Trimming cost V 3 bases and J 1 base, with 17 bases left between them. CDR3 loop: CASSFHPSGGGTDTQYF. DNA for the CDR3: TGTGCCAGCAGTTTCCACCCCAGTGGAGGGGGCACAGATACGCAGTATTTT.

V gene TRBV5-6 combines with J gene TRBJ2-5, with 10 bases fitting TRBD2. V lost 1 base, J lost 2 bases, and 14 bases stayed unmatched. The CDR3 is 19 residues long. CDR1 is SGHDT, CDR2 YYEEEE, per germline. DNA of the CDR3: TGTGCCAGCAGCTTGCTGGGGCCAGCGGGAGGGCCCAAGCAAGAGACCCAGTACTTC. It is translated as CASSLLGPAGGPKQETQYF.

The chain carries TRBV20-1 and TRBJ2-5; the match to TRBD1 covers 8 bases. The germline CDR1 and CDR2 sequences are DFQATT and SNEGSKA (reference sequence). The CDR3 has 14 amino acids. Trimming cost V 6 bases and J 5 bases; bases outside gene matches: 11. The CDR3 DNA reads as TGCAGTGCGATTCCCGGACAGGGTTTGGAGACCCAGTACTTC. Its translation: CSAIPGQGLETQYF.